Following are 18 T cell receptor beta chains from one sample sequenced in a study of blood T cell repertoires in COVID-19 (dated by TCRdb to 2020 to 2022). To prepare the library, the immunoSEQ multiplex PCR assay was applied. The immuneACCESS repertoire file appears here via TCRdb, limited to in-frame rearrangements. These files lack a portion of the clones; in checked studies, under half of the deficit traces to unresolved V genes, and the cause of the others is not known. Recorded for this sample are roughly 220,000 clones; 80% to 90% of them occurred a single time. About 4% of the sample goes to the ten largest clones. The sequenced material came from PBMCs or T cells enriched from blood (not recorded which). These receptors all come from a woman aged 35 to 49 with acute COVID-19.

This rearrangement joins TRBV5-6 to TRBJ1-2, with D unclear. CDR1 is SGHDT, CDR2 YYEEEE, per germline. This CDR3 has 14 residues. Trimming cost V 0 bases and J 2 bases, with 8 bases left between them. The CDR3 reads CASSLVTANYGYTF. DNA for the CDR3: TGTGCCAGCAGCTTGGTCACAGCAAACTATGGCTACACCTTC.

This chain links TRBV29-1 with TRBJ1-2; 8 bases match TRBD1. CDR3 length equals 14 residues. Germline V gene sequence: CDR1 SQVTM, CDR2 ANQGSEA. The V gene end was trimmed by 3 bases and the J gene end by 0 bases; junction bases not matched to a gene: 3. The CDR3 region is CSVDRTGSNYGYTF. The DNA of the CDR3 is TGCAGCGTTGACCGGACAGGGTCTAACTATGGCTACACCTTC.

The chain carries TRBV29-1 and TRBJ2-6; no clear D gene. This CDR3 comprises 15 residues. Germline lookup yields CDR1 SQVTM and CDR2 ANQGSEA. V was pared by 5 bases and J by 0 bases, with 11 bases between. In DNA form, the CDR3 reads TGCAGCGTTCTGGAACAGTACTCTGGGGCCAACGTCCTGACTTTC. This gives the protein CSVLEQYSGANVLTF.

CDR3 bases: TGTGCCAGCAGTTTTGGGGGCTCGAATGAGCAGTTCTTC. Residues: CASSFGGSNEQFF. The chain recombines TRBV12-3 or TRBV12-4 with TRBJ2-1; a possible D gene is TRBD1 (6 bases). This CDR3 comprises 13 residues. V gave up 3 bases and J gave up 7 bases, with 10 bases separating them.

This chain's CDR3 is CAISEGQGQKLFF. In DNA form, the CDR3 reads TGTGCCATCAGTGAGGGACAGGGACAAAAACTGTTTTTT. This rearrangement joins TRBV10-3 to TRBJ1-4, with 8 bases lining up with TRBD1. The ends lost 2 bases at V and 9 bases at J; junction bases unmatched: 2. The length of the CDR3 is 13 residues. The V gene's germline CDR1 is ENHRY and CDR2 SYGVKD.

The count of this clone is one. The rearrangement joins TRBV9 to TRBJ1-6; 9 bases are a match to TRBD1. CDR3 length: 17 amino acids. Germline CDR1 reads SGDLS; CDR2 reads YYNGEE. V was pared by 0 bases and J by 8 bases, with 9 bases of the junction left unmatched. CDR3 sequence: CASSVGDGTGIHSPLHF. In DNA form, the CDR3 reads TGTGCCAGCAGCGTAGGGGACGGGACAGGGATACATTCACCCCTCCACTTT. Supplemented by reference TRBV9 and TRBJ1-6, the full variable domain reads DSGVTQTPKHLITATGQRVTLRCSPRSGDLSVYWYQQSLDQGLQFLIQYYNGEERAKGNILERFSAQQFPDLHSELNLSSLELGDSALYFCASSVGDGTGIHSPLHFGNGTRLTVT.

The chain has TRBV27 and TRBJ1-5; 7 bases line up with TRBD1. From germline, CDR1 is MNHEY and CDR2 SMNVEV (reference sequence). This CDR3 comprises 15 residues. The ends lost 0 bases at V and 5 bases at J; junction bases unmatched: 4. The CDR3 spells CASSLSGGADQPQHF. In nucleotides, the CDR3 is TGTGCCAGCAGTTTATCAGGGGGCGCGGATCAGCCCCAGCATTTT.

The chain recombines TRBV7-8 with TRBJ2-7; TRBD1 matches at 7 bases. J was trimmed by 4 bases and V by 6 bases; bases with no gene match: 9. Germline values: CDR1 SGHVS, CDR2 FQNEAQ. This CDR3 is built from 14 residues. The CDR3 DNA reads TGTGCCAGCAGTATTAGGGGGCAGTTATACGAGCAGTACTTC. It is translated as CASSIRGQLYEQYF.

The rearrangement uses TRBV27 and TRBJ2-3, with D perhaps matching TRBD1 (6 bases). The V end was cut by 7 bases, the J end by 0 bases, with 14 bases between. Germline CDR1 is MNHEY and CDR2 is SMNVEV (reference sequence). The CDR3 sequence is 15 residues long. The CDR3 DNA is TGTGCCAGCAAACACGGGACACCTAGCACAGATACGCAGTATTTT. The encoded protein is CASKHGTPSTDTQYF.

V and J are TRBV2 and TRBJ1-5, with 7 bases fitting TRBD1. V lost 4 bases, J lost 4 bases, and 7 bases stayed unmatched. The CDR3 has 15 residues. CDR1 is SNHLY, CDR2 FYNNEI, per germline. CDR3 nucleotide sequence: TGTGCCAGCAGTGGATTTGGGACAGTGAATCAGCCCCAGCATTTT. It is translated as CASSGFGTVNQPQHF.

This rearrangement joins TRBV5-6 to TRBJ1-4; 11 bases match TRBD1. Germline trimming cut 4 bases from V and 2 bases from J; bases unmatched to any gene: 7. The CDR3 spans 17 residues. The germline V gene encodes CDR1 SGHDT and CDR2 YYEEEE. The CDR3 loop is CASSVWTGGITNEKLFF. The CDR3 nucleotides read TGTGCCAGCAGCGTCTGGACAGGGGGCATCACTAATGAAAAACTGTTTTTT.

This rearrangement joins TRBV19 to TRBJ1-5, with unresolved D. Trimming shortened V by 1 base and J by 2 bases, and 9 bases separated the two germline ends. Germline V gene lookup returns CDR1 LNHDA and CDR2 SQIVND (reference sequence). This CDR3 is built from 15 residues. The CDR3: CASSIVEAGNQPQHF. DNA of the CDR3: TGTGCCAGTAGTATAGTGGAGGCAGGCAATCAGCCCCAGCATTTT.

V usage is TRBV15 and J usage is TRBJ1-2; TRBD1 is a possible D gene (6 bases). V lost 0 bases and J 6 bases, leaving 11 bases between the germline ends. The germline gives CDR1 LNHNV, CDR2 YYDKDF (reference sequence). This CDR3 comprises 14 residues. CDR3 in amino acids: CATSRDVAGDGYTF. CDR3 nucleotide sequence: TGTGCCACCAGCAGAGATGTGGCAGGGGATGGCTACACCTTC. Complete variable domain (other parts from reference TRBV15 and TRBJ1-2): DAMVIQNPRYQVTQFGKPVTLSCSQTLNHNVMYWYQQKSSQAPKLLFHYYDKDFNNEADTPDNFQSRRPNTSFCFLDIRSPGLGDTAMYLCATSRDVAGDGYTFGSGTRLTVV.

The count of this clone is one. The chain has TRBV4-3 and TRBJ2-7; D unclear. CDR3 size: 13 residues. CDR1 is LGHNA, CDR2 YSLEER, per germline. Deletions cut 6 bases from V and 0 bases from J, with 9 bases between. This CDR3 is CASSLSISYEQYF. The DNA for the CDR3 is TGCGCCAGCAGTCTCTCTATCTCCTACGAGCAGTACTTC.

The chain couples TRBV2 to TRBJ1-5; D unclear. Germline assignment: CDR1 SNHLY and CDR2 FYNNEI. The ends were cut back, 4 bases at V and 0 bases at J, with 13 bases in the middle. The CDR3 loop spans 16 amino acids. The CDR3 region is CASSVVGSISNQPQHF. DNA of the CDR3: TGTGCCAGCAGTGTTGTAGGGAGCATTAGCAATCAGCCCCAGCATTTT. The whole variable domain, filled in from reference TRBV2 and TRBJ1-5, reads EPEVTQTPSHQVTQMGQEVILRCVPISNHLYFYWYRQILGQKVEFLVSFYNNEISEKSEIFDDQFSVERPDGSNFTLKIRSTKLEDSAMYFCASSVVGSISNQPQHFGDGTRLSIL.

The chain employs TRBV5-6 and TRBJ1-1, with TRBD1 matching over 8 bases. This CDR3 contains 15 residues. Germline CDR1 is SGHDT and CDR2 is YYEEEE. Trimming removed 6 bases from V and 0 bases from J; junction bases left unmatched: 7. CDR3 protein: CASTKRTGMNTEAFF. The CDR3 coding sequence is TGTGCCAGCACCAAACGGACAGGGATGAACACTGAAGCTTTCTTT. Full variable domain (rest looked up from reference TRBV5-6 and TRBJ1-1): DAGVTQSPTHLIKTRGQQVTLRCSPKSGHDTVSWYQQALGQGPQFIFQYYEEEERQRGNFPDRFSGHQFPNYSSELNVNALLLGDSALYLCASTKRTGMNTEAFFGQGTRLTVV.

The J gene is TRBJ1-1, the V gene TRBV15; tentatively, D is TRBD1 (5 bases). Trimming took off 1 base at V and 1 base at J, with 10 bases between the two ends. Germline loops: CDR1 LNHNV, CDR2 YYDKDF (reference sequence). This CDR3 comprises 15 residues. The DNA of the CDR3 is TGTGCCACCAGCAGAGGTGGACAAAAGAACACTGAAGCTTTCTTT. Translation: CATSRGGQKNTEAFF.

The CDR3 bases are TGTGCCAGTAGAAAAACAGGGGTTGGTCAGCCCCAGCATTTT. Encoded protein: CASRKTGVGQPQHF. The chain recombines TRBV19 with TRBJ1-5, with TRBD1 matching 7 bases. CDR1 LNHDA and CDR2 SQIVND come from the germline V gene (reference sequence). With 6 bases clipped from V and 6 bases from J, the junction kept 8 bases outside the gene matches. The CDR3 contains 14 residues.